This entry lists 17 T cell receptor beta chains sequenced from one sample in a study of T cells in Graves' hyperthyroidism and ophthalmopathy. Amplification yielded TCR beta CDR3 regions, with RNA transcripts as the source. HTBI primers were used for first-round RT-PCR of the TCR CDR3. TCRdb re-analysed the multiplex PCR reads in MiXCR, keeping a single row per CDR3 protein. The data show hundreds of thousands of distinct CDR3 sequences, with under 15% seen just once and approximately 13% held by the top ten. The specimen sequenced was blood. These receptors were collected from a man aged 18 to 29 with Graves' ophthalmopathy.

This clonotype was observed at least ten times. This chain uses TRBV18 with TRBJ2-7; weak D call: TRBD2 (6 bases). The germline V and J ends were trimmed by 4 bases and 2 bases, with 18 bases remaining between them. This CDR3 region has 16 residues. In germline, CDR1 is KGHSH, CDR2 LQKENI. This CDR3 reads CASSLPIGRPTYEQYF. The CDR3 DNA reads TGTGCCAGCTCACTCCCCATTGGGAGGCCAACCTACGAGCAGTACTTC.

In its sample, this clonotype was seen a few times. The V gene is TRBV15, the J gene TRBJ1-6; 9 positions agree with TRBD1. The CDR3 consists of 15 residues. Germline lookup yields CDR1 LNHNV and CDR2 YYDKDF (reference sequence). J gave up 9 bases and V 0 bases, and 3 bases lay outside the gene matches. CDR3 protein: CATSRDGTGSSPLHF. CDR3 DNA: TGTGCCACCAGCAGAGACGGGACAGGGTCTTCACCCCTCCACTTT. Variable domain in full (rest from reference TRBV15 and TRBJ1-6): DAMVIQNPRYQVTQFGKPVTLSCSQTLNHNVMYWYQQKSSQAPKLLFHYYDKDFNNEADTPDNFQSRRPNTSFCFLDIRSPGLGDTAMYLCATSRDGTGSSPLHFGNGTRLTVT.

In its sample, this clonotype was seen many times. This chain uses TRBV28 with TRBJ2-3, with TRBD2 matching over 12 bases. The CDR3 sequence is 16 residues long. Germline assignment: CDR1 MDHEN and CDR2 SYDVKM. J lost 2 bases, V lost 5 bases, and 5 bases had no gene match. The CDR3 region has the DNA TGTGCCAGCAGTGATAGACTAGCGGGAGACACAGATACGCAGTATTTT. Its protein is CASSDRLAGDTDTQYF.

The V and J genes are TRBV5-5 and TRBJ2-2; D unresolved. V was trimmed by 1 base and J by 2 bases, leaving 9 bases between them. This CDR3 is 15 amino acids long. From germline, CDR1 is SGHKS and CDR2 YYEKEE (reference sequence). CDR3: CASSLLSENTGELFF. CDR3 bases: TGTGCCAGCAGCTTGTTGTCGGAAAACACCGGGGAGCTGTTTTTT.

V and J are TRBV7-9 and TRBJ1-1; D not certain. The CDR3 covers 13 residues. Germline CDR1 SEHNR, CDR2 FQNEAQ (reference sequence). Trimming left V 0 bases short and J 7 bases short, with 9 bases between. The CDR3 nucleotides are TGTGCCAGCAGCTTAGCGAGATGGGGTGAAGCTTTCTTT. It is translated as CASSLARWGEAFF.

This clonotype occurred many times. The chain recombines TRBV12-3 or TRBV12-4 with TRBJ1-1; D might be TRBD1 (6 bases). With 1 base removed from V and 8 bases from J, the gap between germline ends came to 11 bases. The CDR3 covers 13 residues. CDR3 amino acids: CASSLDRDLEAFF. Written as DNA, the CDR3 is TGTGCCAGCAGTTTAGACAGGGACCTCGAAGCTTTCTTT.

This clonotype was seen repeatedly, ten times or more. The rearrangement links TRBV11-2 to TRBJ1-5, with no clear D. Trimming pared 5 bases from V and 2 bases from J, leaving 10 bases between. The CDR3 has 14 amino acids. Looked up from germline, CDR1 is SGHAT and CDR2 is FQNNGV. The CDR3 loop reads CASSLGGRNQPQHF. For the CDR3, the DNA is TGTGCCAGCAGCCTGGGTGGGCGCAATCAGCCCCAGCATTTT. The full variable domain, rest sourced from reference TRBV11-2 and TRBJ1-5, is EAGVAQSPRYKIIEKRQSVAFWCNPISGHATLYWYQQILGQGPKLLIQFQNNGVVDDSQLPKDRFSAERLKGVDSTLKIQPAKLEDSAVYLCASSLGGRNQPQHFGDGTRLSIL.

There are a few counts of this clonotype. This rearrangement joins TRBV15 to TRBJ1-4, with D unclear. The length of the CDR3 is 13 residues. V was cut by 6 bases and J by 4 bases, with 9 bases left in between. Germline lookup yields CDR1 LNHNV and CDR2 YYDKDF (reference sequence). CDR3 loop: CATSKEYNEKLFF. The CDR3 DNA reads TGTGCCACCAGTAAAGAGTATAATGAAAAACTGTTTTTT. Based on the CDR3 plus reference TRBV15 and TRBJ1-4, the full variable domain is DAMVIQNPRYQVTQFGKPVTLSCSQTLNHNVMYWYQQKSSQAPKLLFHYYDKDFNNEADTPDNFQSRRPNTSFCFLDIRSPGLGDTAMYLCATSKEYNEKLFFGSGTQLSVL.

The chain couples TRBV6-1 to TRBJ1-1; 7 bases agree with TRBD1. CDR3 length: 14 residues. V lost 4 bases to trimming and J lost 4 bases; unmatched junction nucleotides: 6. CDR1 is MNHNS, CDR2 SASEGT, per germline. The CDR3 loop is CASSALDRATEAFF. In DNA form, the CDR3 reads TGTGCCAGCAGTGCCCTAGACAGGGCCACTGAAGCTTTCTTT.

This clonotype was detected ten times or more. The chain joins TRBV27 to TRBJ2-7; 7 bases agree with TRBD1. The junction had 8 bases not matched to a gene; V was cut back by 5 bases and J by 4 bases. From germline, CDR1 is MNHEY and CDR2 SMNVEV (reference sequence). The CDR3 is 14 amino acids. The CDR3: CASSLGQRSYEQYF. The CDR3 DNA reads as TGTGCCAGCAGTCTGGGACAGCGATCTTACGAGCAGTACTTC.

The chain carries TRBV19 and TRBJ1-1, with TRBD1 identical over 8 bases. Unmatched junction bases numbered 7, after V lost 4 bases and J lost 6 bases. Germline CDR1 reads LNHDA; CDR2 reads SQIVND (reference sequence). The CDR3 is 14 residues long. CDR3 coding DNA: TGTGCCAGTAGTAGGGGACAGGATTTCGCTGAAGCTTTCTTT. It encodes CASSRGQDFAEAFF.

There are many counts of this clonotype. The V and J genes are TRBV12-3 or TRBV12-4 and TRBJ2-3; no clear D gene. The CDR3 covers 12 residues. V was clipped by 4 bases and J by 5 bases, with 7 bases between them. The CDR3 sequence is CASSWVQDTQYF. The CDR3 bases are TGTGCCAGCAGTTGGGTACAAGATACGCAGTATTTT.

This chain connects TRBV4-1 to TRBJ2-2; 8 nucleotides align to TRBD1. The CDR3 length is 16 residues. CDR1 and CDR2 (germline): MGHRA, YSYEKL. V trimming: 1 base; J trimming: 5 bases; junction bases outside the gene matches: 6. CDR3 sequence (DNA): TGCGCCAGCAGCCAAGTACGGCAGGGGGCGACCGGGGAGCTGTTTTTT. Its protein is CASSQVRQGATGELFF.

This clonotype has more than one count but fewer than ten. The rearrangement uses TRBV7-8 and TRBJ2-7, with D possibly matching TRBD2 (7 bases). Germline CDR1 is SGHVS and CDR2 is FQNEAQ. This CDR3 region has 15 residues. V was clipped by 1 base and J by 4 bases, with 14 bases between them. Here the CDR3 reads CASSLGGGQVYEQYF. The CDR3, as DNA: TGTGCCAGCAGCTTAGGGGGGGGCCAAGTATACGAGCAGTACTTC.

At least ten counts were recorded for this clonotype. The chain links TRBV5-1 to TRBJ2-3; 8 bases line up with TRBD1. Germline V gene sequence: CDR1 SGHRS, CDR2 YFSETQ. This CDR3 spans 17 amino acids. V shed 3 bases and J 0 bases; nucleotides not matched to a gene: 9. In nucleotides, the CDR3 is TGCGCCAGCAGCTCCCGACAGGGGACAGCTAGCACAGATACGCAGTATTTT. This gives the protein CASSSRQGTASTDTQYF.

Ten or more counts support this clonotype. This rearrangement joins TRBV5-1 to TRBJ2-7; 12 bases map to TRBD2. CDR1 is SGHRS, CDR2 YFSETQ, per germline. V lost 4 bases to trimming and J lost 3 bases; unmatched junction nucleotides: 2. The CDR3 consists of 14 residues. CDR3 sequence (DNA): TGCGCCAGCAGCGTACTAGCGGGAGGCTACGAGCAGTACTTC. Its protein product is CASSVLAGGYEQYF.

The CDR3 region is CASSTGLARLGDTQYF. CDR3 sequence (DNA): TGCGCCAGCAGCACTGGACTAGCCAGACTTGGGGATACGCAGTATTTT. The chain joins TRBV5-1 to TRBJ2-3; 8 bases are a match to TRBD2. The V gene's germline CDR1 is SGHRS and CDR2 YFSETQ. The CDR3 is 16 residues long. Trimming at V came to 4 bases and at J to 6 bases, leaving 13 bases not matched to a gene.